The present T cell receptor (beta chain) was sequenced within a study of cytomegalovirus exposure and HLA in healthy donors. Use of 60 Vbeta and 13 Jbeta primers characterized the PCR. Sequencing used immunoSEQ multiplex PCR; TCRdb keeps in-frame clones, though not all of them. The data show a few hundred thousand clones, under 90% seen once. Germline assignment: CDR1 SGHNT and CDR2 YYREEE (reference sequence). V was clipped by 2 bases and J by 3 bases, with 12 bases between them. The CDR3 length is 15 residues. Input material: PBMCs. The V call is TRBV5-4, the J call TRBJ1-5; D not resolved. This sequence originates from a girl aged 2 to 9 in good health and CMV-seronegative. CDR3 bases: TGTGCCAGCAGCTTAGGAGACGGATCCAATCAGCCCCAGCATTTT. Its translation: CASSLGDGSNQPQHF.